Below are 14 T cell receptor beta chains sequenced from a single sample in a study of cytomegalovirus exposure and HLA in healthy donors. The PCR had 60 Vbeta and 13 Jbeta primers. TCRdb's copy holds only in-frame clones and misses some; the assay was immunoSEQ multiplex PCR. The sample shows 100,000 to 150,000 clones, under 80% of them seen only once. The sample taken for sequencing was PBMCs. Every receptor here comes from a woman in her forties or fifties in good health and CMV-seropositive.

The J gene is TRBJ2-2, the V gene TRBV18; TRBD1 is a possible D gene (6 bases). This CDR3 contains 14 residues. The V gene lost 1 base and the J gene lost 7 bases, with 10 bases spanning the gap. Germline V gene data show CDR1 as KGHSH and CDR2 as LQKENI. The CDR3, as DNA: TGTGCCAGCTCACCACAGACAGGCGGCGGGGAGCTGTTTTTT. Translating it yields CASSPQTGGGELFF.

This clone was observed a single time. The rearrangement links TRBV2 to TRBJ2-7; perhaps TRBD2 as D (5 bases). The V end lost 6 bases, the J end lost 0 bases, and 6 bases lay between the germline ends. The length of the CDR3 is 12 residues. The germline CDR1 and CDR2 sequences are SNHLY and FYNNEI. The CDR3 loop reads CASRDFSYEQYF. In DNA, the CDR3 is TGTGCCAGCAGGGACTTCTCCTACGAGCAGTACTTC.

The J gene is TRBJ1-2, the V gene TRBV7-2; D remains unclear. Trimming cost V 6 bases and J 6 bases, with 14 bases left between them. The length of the CDR3 is 13 residues. From germline, CDR1 is SGHTA and CDR2 FQGNSA. CDR3 in DNA: TGTGCCAGCAGACTCCGCACGGTCGATGGCTACACCTTC. Its protein product is CASRLRTVDGYTF.

The chain joins TRBV7-2 to TRBJ2-1; D remains ambiguous. V shed 11 bases and J shed 10 bases, with 9 bases lying between them. The germline V gene encodes CDR1 SGHTA and CDR2 FQGNSA. The CDR3 spans 9 residues. CDR3 in DNA: TGTGCCGCAGGTCTGGAGCAGTTCTTC. As protein: CAAGLEQFF. Looking up the rest from reference TRBV7-2 and TRBJ2-1 gives the full variable domain: GAGVSQSPSNKVTEKGKDVELRCDPISGHTALYWYRQSLGQGLEFLIYFQGNSAPDKSGLPSDRFSAERTGGSVSTLTIQRTQQEDSAVYLCAAGLEQFFGPGTRLTVL.

The V call is TRBV4-2, the J call TRBJ2-1, with TRBD2 identical over 11 bases. This CDR3 has 18 amino acids. V lost 2 bases to trimming and J lost 6 bases; unmatched junction nucleotides: 12. Germline CDR1 LGHNA, CDR2 YNFKEQ. CDR3 amino acids: CASSQPRVLAGGRNEQFF. The CDR3, as DNA: TGTGCCAGCAGCCAACCTAGAGTTCTAGCGGGAGGACGCAATGAGCAGTTCTTC.

This sequence joins TRBV4-1 and TRBJ2-5; D possibly corresponds to TRBD1 (6 bases). This CDR3 has 15 residues. V shed 3 bases and J shed 1 base, with 12 bases lying between them. Per germline, CDR1 MGHRA and CDR2 YSYEKL. The CDR3 bases are TGCGCCAGCAGCCAGACCATACAGGGCCAAGAGACCCAGTACTTC. It encodes CASSQTIQGQETQYF.

The chain has TRBV30 and TRBJ2-1; 7 bases align to TRBD2. The CDR3 sequence is 14 residues long. J was trimmed by 15 bases and V by 5 bases; bases with no gene match: 19. The germline V gene has CDR1 GTSNPN and CDR2 SVGIG (reference sequence). The chain's CDR3 is CAWGGLSEGGPVFF. The CDR3 DNA reads as TGTGCCTGGGGGGGTCTTTCGGAGGGAGGGCCCGTGTTCTTC. Full variable domain (missing parts from reference TRBV30 and TRBJ2-1): SQTIHQWPATLVQPVGSPLSLECTVEGTSNPNLYWYRQAAGRGLQLLFYSVGIGQISSEVPQNLSASRPQDRQFILSSKKLLLSDSGFYLCAWGGLSEGGPVFFGPGTRLTVL.

This rearrangement joins TRBV21-1 to TRBJ1-1; no check of the table's D call, TRBD1, against the DNA was made. TRBV21-1 is classified as a pseudogene. The CDR3 sequence is 14 residues long. The DNA for the CDR3 is TGTGCCAGCAGCAAATTGACAGGGCAGAGTGAAGCTTTCTTT. Residues: CASSKLTGQSEAFF.

This clone was seen once. The chain links TRBV6-5 to TRBJ1-1, with D possibly TRBD1 on 6 matching bases. The germline gives CDR1 MNHEY, CDR2 SVGAGI. The CDR3 is made up of 15 amino acids. With 6 bases removed from V and 5 bases from J, the gap between germline ends came to 19 bases. The CDR3 sequence: CASSFRGGAGTEAFF. CDR3 coding DNA: TGTGCCAGCAGCTTCCGAGGGGGGGCGGGGACTGAAGCTTTCTTT.

This chain connects TRBV6-6 to TRBJ1-2; D is perhaps TRBD1 (6 bases). The CDR3 is made up of 12 amino acids. Germline V CDR1 and CDR2: MNHNY, SVGAGI (reference sequence). Trimming stripped 6 bases from V and 6 bases from J, with 11 bases between. Written as DNA, the CDR3 is TGTGCCAGCAGAGGACAGAATGATGGCTACACCTTC. The encoded protein is CASRGQNDGYTF.

This chain links TRBV29-1 with TRBJ2-3; D gene uncertain. Germline CDR1 SQVTM, CDR2 ANQGSEA. V was clipped by 4 bases and J by 10 bases, with 15 bases between them. The CDR3 has 12 residues. CDR3 region: CSVVQLQGAQYF. The CDR3 nucleotides read TGCAGCGTTGTTCAGTTGCAAGGAGCGCAGTATTTT.

This clone was recorded a few times. The J gene is TRBJ1-2, the V gene TRBV6-1, with 9 nucleotides matching TRBD1. CDR1 and CDR2 (germline): MNHNS, SASEGT. This CDR3 contains 15 residues. With 8 bases clipped from V and 1 base from J, the junction kept 8 bases outside the gene matches. CDR3 sequence reads: CASLQGAALNYGYTF. CDR3 DNA sequence: TGTGCCAGCCTACAGGGGGCAGCCCTTAACTATGGCTACACCTTC.

The J gene is TRBJ2-1, the V gene TRBV6-1; the match to TRBD1 covers 8 bases. The CDR3 covers 15 residues. J was trimmed by 4 bases and V by 8 bases; bases with no gene match: 10. CDR1 is MNHNS and CDR2 is SASEGT in the germline V gene. The CDR3 sequence: CASSGQGGRYNEQFF. The DNA of the CDR3 is TGTGCCAGCTCCGGACAGGGAGGAAGGTACAATGAGCAGTTCTTC.

This rearrangement joins TRBV11-1 to TRBJ2-7, with 7 bases that match TRBD2. The germline V gene encodes CDR1 SGHAT and CDR2 FQDESV (reference sequence). This CDR3 contains 16 residues. With V trimmed by 0 bases and J by 1 base, 6 bases remained unmatched. CDR3 in amino acids: CASSLAQGGNSYEQYF. CDR3 DNA sequence: TGTGCCAGCAGCTTAGCTCAGGGAGGGAATTCCTACGAGCAGTACTTC.